Listed below are T cell receptor beta chains from one sample, sequenced in a study of blood T cell repertoires in COVID-19. Using immunoSEQ multiplex PCR, the repertoire was profiled, and TCRdb retains in-frame clones only, with some absent. This table has 250,000 to 350,000 clones, over 85% appearing once. Specimen: PBMCs or T cells enriched from blood (not recorded which). The receptors stem from a man in his fifties or sixties who had recovered from COVID-19. CDR3s include the opening cysteine and the closing phenylalanine or tryptophan. Fields, in order: clone size, J gene, D gene, V gene, CDR3 protein, CDR3 DNA. The D gene is left open where the match is weak. Where a row states a size, it is once, few, many or the class of an expanded clone; other rows omit it.

abundance: .; j_gene: TRBJ2-7; d_gene: TRBD2; v_gene: TRBV5-6; CDR3aa: CASSPGPGGEQYF; CDR3nt: TGTGCCAGCAGCCCAGGGCCGGGAGGGGAGCAGTACTTC
abundance: .; j_gene: TRBJ2-3; d_gene: TRBD1; v_gene: TRBV13; CDR3aa: CASMRQGSTDTQYF; CDR3nt: TGTGCCAGCATGAGACAGGGCAGCACAGATACGCAGTATTTT
abundance: .; j_gene: TRBJ2-6; d_gene: .; v_gene: TRBV27; CDR3aa: CASSNVGSSGANVLTF; CDR3nt: TGTGCCAGCAGTAACGTGGGGAGCTCTGGGGCCAACGTCCTGACTTTC
abundance: .; j_gene: TRBJ2-6; d_gene: .; v_gene: TRBV5-1; CDR3aa: CASSYTGTRSSGANVLTF; CDR3nt: TGCGCCAGCAGCTACACCGGGACAAGGAGCTCTGGGGCCAACGTCCTGACTTTC
abundance: .; j_gene: TRBJ1-5; d_gene: .; v_gene: TRBV7-2; CDR3aa: CASSSGGGQPQHF; CDR3nt: TGTGCCAGCAGCTCAGGAGGAGGTCAGCCCCAGCATTTT
abundance: .; j_gene: TRBJ2-5; d_gene: .; v_gene: TRBV5-1; CDR3aa: CASSRSTGSQETQYF; CDR3nt: TGCGCCAGCAGCCGAAGTACAGGGTCTCAAGAGACCCAGTACTTC
abundance: .; j_gene: TRBJ1-1; d_gene: TRBD1; v_gene: TRBV18; CDR3aa: CASSPDYRGGTEAFF; CDR3nt: TGTGCCAGCTCACCGGACTACAGGGGAGGAACTGAAGCTTTCTTT
abundance: few; j_gene: TRBJ2-1; d_gene: TRBD2; v_gene: TRBV7-6; CDR3aa: CASSYGGTYNEQFF; CDR3nt: TGTGCCAGCAGTTACGGGGGGACCTACAATGAGCAGTTCTTC
abundance: few; j_gene: TRBJ1-1; d_gene: TRBD1; v_gene: TRBV11-3; CDR3aa: CASSAHRGRDTEAFF; CDR3nt: TGTGCCAGCAGCGCCCACAGGGGCCGAGACACTGAAGCTTTCTTT
abundance: .; j_gene: TRBJ1-1; d_gene: .; v_gene: TRBV15; CDR3aa: CATSKRRGMTEAFF; CDR3nt: TGTGCCACCAGCAAAAGGCGGGGGATGACTGAAGCTTTCTTT
abundance: few; j_gene: TRBJ1-6; d_gene: TRBD1; v_gene: TRBV11-2; CDR3aa: CASSLDWAGGSSPLHF; CDR3nt: TGTGCCAGCAGCTTAGATTGGGCAGGGGGAAGTTCACCCCTCCACTTT
abundance: .; j_gene: TRBJ2-5; d_gene: .; v_gene: TRBV6-2/TRBV6-3; CDR3aa: CASSPSLRQETQYF; CDR3nt: TGTGCCAGCAGTCCCTCCTTGCGGCAAGAGACCCAGTACTTC
abundance: .; j_gene: TRBJ1-1; d_gene: TRBD1; v_gene: TRBV19; CDR3aa: CASSFPGGRTEAFF; CDR3nt: TGTGCCAGTAGTTTCCCAGGGGGTCGCACTGAAGCTTTCTTT
abundance: few; j_gene: TRBJ2-2; d_gene: .; v_gene: TRBV13; CDR3aa: CASSSALEGELFF; CDR3nt: TGTGCCAGCAGCTCCGCACTGGAGGGGGAGCTGTTTTTT
abundance: .; j_gene: TRBJ1-1; d_gene: TRBD1; v_gene: TRBV7-9; CDR3aa: CASSLGSWTGRTEAFF; CDR3nt: TGTGCCAGCAGCTTAGGTTCCTGGACAGGGCGGACTGAAGCTTTCTTT
abundance: .; j_gene: TRBJ1-5; d_gene: TRBD1; v_gene: TRBV6-5; CDR3aa: CASSRDRGRGRPQHF; CDR3nt: TGTGCCAGCAGTAGGGACAGGGGGCGAGGTCGGCCCCAGCATTTT
abundance: .; j_gene: TRBJ2-1; d_gene: .; v_gene: TRBV27; CDR3aa: CASSLRGTNNEQFF; CDR3nt: TGTGCCAGCAGTTTAAGGGGGACGAACAATGAGCAGTTCTTC
abundance: few; j_gene: TRBJ1-5; d_gene: .; v_gene: TRBV30; CDR3aa: CAWSLARGQPQHF; CDR3nt: TGTGCCTGGAGCCTCGCCAGGGGTCAGCCCCAGCATTTT
abundance: .; j_gene: TRBJ2-2; d_gene: .; v_gene: TRBV5-1; CDR3aa: CASSFQNTGELFF; CDR3nt: TGCGCCAGCAGCTTTCAAAACACCGGGGAGCTGTTTTTT
abundance: .; j_gene: TRBJ2-1; d_gene: .; v_gene: TRBV6-5; CDR3aa: CASSFAGDFYNEQFF; CDR3nt: TGTGCCAGCAGTTTTGCGGGCGACTTTTACAATGAGCAGTTCTTC
abundance: .; j_gene: TRBJ2-5; d_gene: TRBD1; v_gene: TRBV6-7; CDR3aa: CASSRIRDRARETQYF; CDR3nt: TGTGCCAGCAGTCGAATCCGGGACAGGGCCCGGGAGACCCAGTACTTC
abundance: .; j_gene: TRBJ1-1; d_gene: .; v_gene: TRBV10-3; CDR3aa: CAISATGPEAFF; CDR3nt: TGTGCCATCAGTGCCACAGGCCCCGAAGCTTTCTTT
abundance: .; j_gene: TRBJ2-7; d_gene: TRBD2; v_gene: TRBV29-1; CDR3aa: CSVLGTSFYEQYF; CDR3nt: TGCAGCGTTCTCGGGACTAGCTTCTACGAGCAGTACTTC
abundance: .; j_gene: TRBJ2-1; d_gene: .; v_gene: TRBV13; CDR3aa: CASSLVADNEQFF; CDR3nt: TGTGCCAGCAGCTTAGTGGCGGACAATGAGCAGTTCTTC
abundance: .; j_gene: TRBJ2-3; d_gene: .; v_gene: TRBV7-9; CDR3aa: CASSSTWGRTDTQYF; CDR3nt: TGTGCCAGCAGCTCCACCTGGGGCAGAACAGATACGCAGTATTTT
abundance: once; j_gene: TRBJ1-1; d_gene: .; v_gene: TRBV9; CDR3aa: CASSAPPSTEAFF; CDR3nt: TGTGCCAGCAGCGCGCCCCCCAGCACTGAAGCTTTCTTT
abundance: .; j_gene: TRBJ2-5; d_gene: TRBD2; v_gene: TRBV11-3; CDR3aa: CASSLLSPSGTRETQYF; CDR3nt: TGTGCCAGCAGCTTATTATCGCCTAGCGGGACCCGTGAGACCCAGTACTTC
abundance: .; j_gene: TRBJ2-7; d_gene: TRBD1; v_gene: TRBV11-3; CDR3aa: CASRKQGVEQYF; CDR3nt: TGTGCCAGCAGGAAACAGGGGGTCGAGCAGTACTTC
abundance: .; j_gene: TRBJ1-3; d_gene: .; v_gene: TRBV18; CDR3aa: CASSAGQTNSGNTIYF; CDR3nt: TGTGCCAGCTCAGCCGGACAGACGAACTCTGGAAACACCATATATTTT
abundance: .; j_gene: TRBJ2-2; d_gene: TRBD2; v_gene: TRBV5-8; CDR3aa: CASSPEGRGGTLRIAGELFF; CDR3nt: TGTGCCAGCAGCCCGGAGGGGCGGGGGGGAACATTGAGGATCGCCGGGGAGCTGTTTTTT
abundance: .; j_gene: TRBJ2-1; d_gene: TRBD2; v_gene: TRBV11-2; CDR3aa: CASSLSGSSYNEQFF; CDR3nt: TGTGCCAGCAGCCTAAGCGGGAGCTCCTACAATGAGCAGTTCTTC
abundance: .; j_gene: TRBJ2-3; d_gene: TRBD2; v_gene: TRBV19; CDR3aa: CASNERGVSTDTQYF; CDR3nt: TGTGCCAGTAACGAGCGGGGGGTTAGCACAGATACGCAGTATTTT
abundance: once; j_gene: TRBJ1-2; d_gene: .; v_gene: TRBV13; CDR3aa: CASSLGPTRSGDYGYTF; CDR3nt: TGTGCCAGCAGCTTAGGCCCCACTAGGAGCGGCGACTATGGCTACACCTTC
abundance: .; j_gene: TRBJ1-4; d_gene: TRBD1; v_gene: TRBV5-1; CDR3aa: CASSFTGALNEKLFF; CDR3nt: TGCGCCAGCAGCTTTACAGGGGCCCTTAATGAAAAACTGTTTTTT
abundance: .; j_gene: TRBJ2-3; d_gene: .; v_gene: TRBV2; CDR3aa: CASSEAWGPDTQYF; CDR3nt: TGTGCCAGCAGTGAAGCCTGGGGCCCAGATACGCAGTATTTT
abundance: .; j_gene: TRBJ2-2; d_gene: .; v_gene: TRBV9; CDR3aa: CASGLNTGELFF; CDR3nt: TGTGCCAGCGGACTAAACACCGGGGAGCTGTTTTTT
abundance: .; j_gene: TRBJ1-5; d_gene: TRBD1; v_gene: TRBV30; CDR3aa: CAWSVPGRGFGAGNQPQHF; CDR3nt: TGTGCCTGGAGTGTACCCGGCAGGGGGTTTGGTGCGGGCAATCAGCCCCAGCATTTT
abundance: .; j_gene: TRBJ2-7; d_gene: .; v_gene: TRBV6-5; CDR3aa: CASSYMASNEEQYF; CDR3nt: TGTGCCAGCAGTTACATGGCCTCAAATGAAGAGCAGTACTTC
abundance: .; j_gene: TRBJ1-1; d_gene: .; v_gene: TRBV2; CDR3aa: CASRREGGPEAFF; CDR3nt: TGTGCCAGCAGGAGGGAGGGGGGACCTGAAGCTTTCTTT
abundance: .; j_gene: TRBJ2-3; d_gene: TRBD1; v_gene: TRBV2; CDR3aa: CASSARQGPSTDTQYF; CDR3nt: TGTGCCAGCAGTGCCCGACAGGGGCCTAGCACAGATACGCAGTATTTT
abundance: .; j_gene: TRBJ2-3; d_gene: .; v_gene: TRBV9; CDR3aa: CASSVAPSTDTQYF; CDR3nt: TGTGCCAGCAGCGTAGCTCCTAGCACAGATACGCAGTATTTT
abundance: .; j_gene: TRBJ1-2; d_gene: .; v_gene: TRBV29-1; CDR3aa: CSVVRGESGYGYTF; CDR3nt: TGCAGCGTTGTGCGCGGGGAAAGCGGCTATGGCTACACCTTC
abundance: .; j_gene: TRBJ2-5; d_gene: .; v_gene: TRBV7-6; CDR3aa: CASSSVGGPRETQYF; CDR3nt: TGTGCCAGCAGCTCGGTCGGGGGGCCGCGGGAGACCCAGTACTTC
abundance: .; j_gene: TRBJ2-1; d_gene: TRBD2; v_gene: TRBV5-4; CDR3aa: CASSASGGAYNEQFF; CDR3nt: TGTGCCAGCAGCGCTAGCGGGGGGGCGTACAATGAGCAGTTCTTC
abundance: once; j_gene: TRBJ1-1; d_gene: .; v_gene: TRBV30; CDR3aa: CAWSAVNKNTEAFF; CDR3nt: TGTGCCTGGAGTGCCGTAAATAAGAACACTGAAGCTTTCTTT
abundance: .; j_gene: TRBJ1-6; d_gene: .; v_gene: TRBV7-2; CDR3aa: CASSLVPERSPLHF; CDR3nt: TGTGCCAGCAGCTTAGTGCCCGAGCGCTCACCCCTCCACTTT
abundance: .; j_gene: TRBJ2-2; d_gene: .; v_gene: TRBV4-1; CDR3aa: CASSQVVSGNTGELFF; CDR3nt: TGCGCCAGCAGCCAAGTTGTGTCGGGGAACACCGGGGAGCTGTTTTTT
abundance: .; j_gene: TRBJ1-2; d_gene: .; v_gene: TRBV20-1; CDR3aa: CSAPGIYGYTF; CDR3nt: TGCAGTGCTCCAGGGATCTATGGCTACACCTTC
abundance: .; j_gene: TRBJ1-3; d_gene: TRBD1; v_gene: TRBV7-2; CDR3aa: CASSFQGASGNTIYF; CDR3nt: TGTGCCAGCAGCTTTCAGGGGGCATCTGGAAACACCATATATTTT
abundance: .; j_gene: TRBJ2-3; d_gene: .; v_gene: TRBV4-3; CDR3aa: CASSPIIDRDSTDTQYF; CDR3nt: TGCGCCAGCAGCCCAATTATAGACAGGGACTCCACAGATACGCAGTATTTT
abundance: .; j_gene: TRBJ2-2; d_gene: TRBD2; v_gene: TRBV9; CDR3aa: CASSVEASGGAGELFF; CDR3nt: TGTGCCAGCAGCGTAGAGGCTAGCGGGGGGGCCGGGGAGCTGTTTTTT
abundance: .; j_gene: TRBJ1-2; d_gene: .; v_gene: TRBV3-1/TRBV3-2; CDR3aa: CASSLNGQQNYGYTF; CDR3nt: TGTGCCAGCAGCTTAAACGGACAGCAGAACTATGGCTACACCTTC
abundance: few; j_gene: TRBJ1-2; d_gene: .; v_gene: TRBV9; CDR3aa: CASSGFEGYTF; CDR3nt: TGTGCCAGCAGCGGGTTTGAGGGCTACACCTTC
abundance: .; j_gene: TRBJ2-3; d_gene: .; v_gene: TRBV9; CDR3aa: CASSARGSTDTQYF; CDR3nt: TGTGCCAGCAGCGCCAGAGGGTCCACAGATACGCAGTATTTT
abundance: .; j_gene: TRBJ2-5; d_gene: .; v_gene: TRBV9; CDR3aa: CASSVQGGRSQETQYF; CDR3nt: TGTGCCAGCAGCGTACAGGGGGGACGAAGCCAAGAGACCCAGTACTTC